The next 25 T cell receptor beta chains were all read from a single sample in a study of T cells in Graves' hyperthyroidism and ophthalmopathy. RNA transcripts served as the template for amplifying TCR beta CDR3 regions. Initially, a first-round RT-PCR of the TCR CDR3 employed the HTBI primer set. MiXCR, run by TCRdb on the multiplex PCR reads, gives a single entry per CDR3 protein. There are about half a million distinct CDR3 sequences in the sample; around 22% occur only once, and 11% lies in the top ten. Sequencing input: blood. The receptor set was obtained from a woman under 40 with Graves' ophthalmopathy.

This clonotype has just a few counts. The V gene is TRBV5-1, the J gene TRBJ2-6; tentatively, D is TRBD1 (5 bases). This CDR3 comprises 16 residues. The V gene's germline CDR1 is SGHRS and CDR2 YFSETQ. Trimming shortened V by 3 bases and J by 0 bases, and 10 bases separated the two germline ends. CDR3 region: CASSSTADSGANVLTF. The CDR3, as DNA: TGCGCCAGCAGCTCGACAGCCGACTCTGGGGCCAACGTCCTGACTTTC.

This sequence joins TRBV19 and TRBJ2-2; TRBD1 matches at 9 bases. Trimming at V came to 8 bases and at J to 6 bases, leaving 7 bases not matched to a gene. Germline V lookup: CDR1 LNHDA, CDR2 SQIVND (reference sequence). The CDR3 consists of 14 residues. The CDR3 protein is CASSDRGLPGELFF. The CDR3, as DNA: TGTGCCAGTTCGGACAGGGGATTACCCGGGGAGCTGTTTTTT.

This clonotype was counted at least ten times. This rearrangement joins TRBV11-1 to TRBJ1-2; no clear D. The CDR3 loop spans 12 amino acids. Germline loops: CDR1 SGHAT, CDR2 FQDESV (reference sequence). V lost 5 bases and J lost 7, with 11 bases in between. The CDR3 reads CASSMDLSGYTF. For the CDR3, the DNA is TGTGCCAGCAGCATGGATCTTTCTGGCTACACCTTC.

This clonotype was detected ten times or more. This chain uses TRBV12-3 or TRBV12-4 with TRBJ1-5, with a weak D call TRBD1 (5 bases). The CDR3 is 13 amino acids. V was cut by 3 bases and J by 6 bases, with 9 bases left in between. The CDR3 DNA follows: TGTGCCAGCAGTTTTGGGGGGATTCAGCCCCAGCATTTT. Translated: CASSFGGIQPQHF.

This clonotype came up many times. The chain combines TRBV5-5 with TRBJ2-6; D is perhaps TRBD2 (6 bases). The CDR3 consists of 16 residues. Germline assignment: CDR1 SGHKS and CDR2 YYEKEE (reference sequence). Trimming removed 4 bases from V and 4 bases from J, with 15 bases in between. The CDR3 bases are TGTGCCAGCAGCCCCACCTGGGGGGTCGGGGCCAACGTCCTGACTTTC. Its protein is CASSPTWGVGANVLTF.

The chain recombines TRBV12-3 or TRBV12-4 with TRBJ1-5; D remains unclear. V was cut by 6 bases and J by 1 base, with 10 bases left in between. The CDR3 loop spans 14 amino acids. Here the CDR3 DNA reads TGTGCCAGCAGGCTAGGAAAAAGCAATCAGCCCCAGCATTTT. Encoded protein: CASRLGKSNQPQHF.

This clonotype was counted many times. The rearrangement links TRBV12-3 or TRBV12-4 to TRBJ2-5, with 7 bases that match TRBD2. The CDR3 has 15 amino acids. V shed 3 bases and J 5 bases; nucleotides not matched to a gene: 9. The CDR3 DNA follows: TGTGCCAGCAGTTTCATGAGGACTAGTAGGGAGACCCAGTACTTC. Translating gives CASSFMRTSRETQYF.

This clonotype has at least ten counts. The chain joins TRBV2 to TRBJ1-6, with a tentative D call TRBD1 (5 bases). The CDR3 covers 15 residues. The ends were cut back, 1 base at V and 14 bases at J, with 18 bases in the middle. Germline values: CDR1 SNHLY, CDR2 FYNNEI. CDR3 loop: CASSEGEGTFLALHF. Written as DNA, the CDR3 is TGTGCCAGCAGTGAAGGGGAGGGGACGTTCTTGGCCCTCCACTTT.

In nucleotides, the CDR3 is TGTGCCAGTAGTATGGGGGGGGCTATAGCCAAAAACATTCAGTACTTC. Residues: CASSMGGAIAKNIQYF. The rearrangement links TRBV19 to TRBJ2-4; weak D call: TRBD2 (7 bases). CDR3 length equals 16 residues. Germline-derived CDR1 and CDR2 are LNHDA and SQIVND (reference sequence). Trimming took off 3 bases at V and 0 bases at J, with 12 bases between the two ends.

This clonotype occurred many times. The rearrangement links TRBV20-1 to TRBJ1-2; possibly TRBD1 for D (5 bases). CDR1 DFQATT and CDR2 SNEGSKA come from the germline V gene (reference sequence). V lost 2 bases to trimming and J lost 2 bases, with 9 bases between them. The CDR3 sequence is 13 residues long. The DNA for the CDR3 is TGCAGTGCTAGACAGGGAGCGAACTATGGCTACACCTTC. Protein: CSARQGANYGYTF.

The V call is TRBV2, the J call TRBJ2-5, with 9 bases fitting TRBD1. Germline CDR1 SNHLY, CDR2 FYNNEI. V shed 6 bases and J 1 base; nucleotides not matched to a gene: 6. CDR3 length: 15 amino acids. CDR3 sequence (DNA): TGTGCCAGCAGAACAGGGGGCCCCCTCCAAGAGACCCAGTACTTC. Protein sequence: CASRTGGPLQETQYF.

This clonotype was seen ten or more times. The rearrangement uses TRBV5-1 and TRBJ1-2; D is possibly TRBD1 (6 bases). The germline gives CDR1 SGHRS, CDR2 YFSETQ. Trimming took off 2 bases at V and 6 bases at J, with 23 bases between the two ends. This CDR3 is 17 amino acids long. This chain's CDR3 is CASSFSPQSGTTHGYTF. The DNA of the CDR3 is TGCGCCAGCAGCTTTTCCCCTCAATCCGGGACAACTCATGGCTACACCTTC.

This clonotype appeared many times. J is TRBJ2-7 and V is TRBV7-2; TRBD1 matches 9 bases. Germline-derived CDR1 and CDR2 are SGHTA and FQGNSA. The CDR3 consists of 15 residues. V gave up 4 bases and J gave up 2 bases; unmatched junction bases: 6. CDR3 DNA sequence: TGTGCCAGCAGCTCGCCGGGACAGGGACCCTACGAGCAGTACTTC. It translates to CASSSPGQGPYEQYF.

This chain links TRBV27 with TRBJ1-1; D possibly corresponds to TRBD1 (5 bases). The CDR3 consists of 13 residues. The germline V gene has CDR1 MNHEY and CDR2 SMNVEV (reference sequence). Trimming pared 6 bases from V and 5 bases from J, leaving 13 bases between. The CDR3 loop is CASSGHGGTEAFF. As DNA, the CDR3 is TGTGCCAGCAGCGGACACGGAGGGACTGAAGCTTTCTTT.

Turning to this clonotype: A single base separates this from a much larger clone, so it may be a read error. The gene calls are TRBV14 and TRBJ2-7; D remains unclear. The germline CDR1 and CDR2 sequences are SGHDN and FVKESK. The germline V and J ends were trimmed by 2 bases and 3 bases, with 20 bases remaining between them. The CDR3 runs to 17 residues. The CDR3 coding sequence is TGTGCCAGCAGCCAATATGATAGGGCCTCCCTTTTCTACGAGCAGTACTTC. This codes for CASSQYDRASLFYEQYF.

This clonotype was counted many times. V gene TRBV27 combines with J gene TRBJ1-2; tentatively, D is TRBD1 (6 bases). CDR1 is MNHEY, CDR2 SMNVEV, per germline (reference sequence). The CDR3 has 18 amino acids. V was clipped by 6 bases and J by 5 bases, with 28 bases between them. The CDR3 nucleotides read TGTGCCAGCAGCCCACCCTCGAACAGGGAAGCGGGGGTTTATGGCTACACCTTC. Translating gives CASSPPSNREAGVYGYTF.

At least ten counts were recorded for this clonotype. The chain joins TRBV12-3 or TRBV12-4 to TRBJ2-7; D not certain. V lost 6 bases, J lost 4 bases, and 10 bases lay in between. This CDR3 has 12 amino acids. CDR3 in DNA: TGTGCCAGCAGGGCGCAGGCTTACGAGCAGTACTTC. This gives the protein CASRAQAYEQYF.

In its sample, this clonotype was seen many times. V is TRBV6-1 and J is TRBJ1-3; no reliable D call. Trimming took off 2 bases at V and 2 bases at J, with 7 bases between the two ends. Germline CDR1 reads MNHNS; CDR2 reads SASEGT. This CDR3 contains 14 residues. CDR3 bases: TGTGCCAGCAGTGAACACGGTCCTGGAAACACCATATATTTT. As protein: CASSEHGPGNTIYF.

This clonotype appeared many times. The V call is TRBV4-2, the J call TRBJ2-7; D perhaps matches TRBD1 (6 bases). This CDR3 comprises 14 residues. Germline values: CDR1 LGHNA, CDR2 YNFKEQ. V was cut by 4 bases and J by 5 bases, with 15 bases left in between. CDR3 coding DNA: TGTGCCAGCAGCCTCTCGGAACAGGGAAACGAGCAGTACTTC. It translates to CASSLSEQGNEQYF.

The chain uses TRBV5-1 and TRBJ1-1; D might be TRBD1 (5 bases). Germline-derived CDR1 and CDR2 are SGHRS and YFSETQ. Deletions cut 1 base from V and 8 bases from J, with 12 bases between. This CDR3 has 13 amino acids. For the CDR3, the DNA is TGCGCCAGCAGCTTGCCGACAGAGAGGGAAGCTTTCTTT. It is translated as CASSLPTEREAFF.

This clonotype was recorded once. The chain links TRBV28 to TRBJ1-5; D unresolved. The CDR3 has 18 amino acids. V was pared by 7 bases and J by 7 bases, with 29 bases between. In germline, CDR1 is MDHEN, CDR2 SYDVKM. The CDR3 region is CASTPNRGRGFGRQPQHF. Written as DNA, the CDR3 is TGTGCCAGCACCCCAAACCGCGGGAGAGGTTTCGGGAGGCAGCCCCAGCATTTT.

This clonotype appeared many times. A much larger clone differs by one base, so this may be a read error. The chain carries TRBV24-1 and TRBJ2-2; 9 bases align to TRBD1. The CDR3 covers 16 residues. After removal of 3 bases from V and 6 bases from J, the junction contained 7 bases not matched to a gene. Germline V lookup: CDR1 KGHDR, CDR2 SFDVKD. The CDR3 is CATSDPGQGSAGELFF. CDR3 sequence (DNA): TGTGCCACCAGTGATCCGGGACAGGGAAGCGCCGGGGAGCTGTTTTTT.

As to this clonotype: One end of the junction varies from germline; a read error may be responsible. The V gene is TRBV2, the J gene TRBJ1-2; D is uncertain. The CDR3 contains 11 residues. Germline-derived CDR1 and CDR2 are SNHLY and FYNNEI. CDR3 protein: CASSDGVSGAF. Written as DNA, the CDR3 is TGTGCCAGCAGTGATGGGGTCAGTGGGGCCTTC.

Comments on this clonotype: At one end, the junction sequence differs from germline, possibly due to a read error. The chain employs TRBV29-1 and TRBJ2-2, with TRBD1 matching 7 bases. This CDR3 is built from 15 residues. Germline V gives CDR1 SQVTM, CDR2 ANQGSEA. DNA of the CDR3: TGCAGCGTTAGATTAGGGGGCCTGGACACCGGGGAGCTGTGTTTT. It encodes CSVRLGGLDTGELCF.

The table lists this clonotype with many counts. The CDR3 spells CASDRGPGNTIYF. The CDR3 DNA reads TGTGCCTCTGACAGGGGGCCAGGAAACACCATATATTTT. The chain joins TRBV30 to TRBJ1-3; 10 bases are shared with TRBD1. Losses at the gene ends were 7 bases for V and 4 bases for J; bases not matched to a gene: 4. Germline loops: CDR1 GTSNPN, CDR2 SVGIG (reference sequence). CDR3 size: 13 residues. Full variable domain (missing parts from reference TRBV30 and TRBJ1-3): SQTIHQWPATLVQPVGSPLSLECTVEGTSNPNLYWYRQAAGRGLQLLFYSVGIGQISSEVPQNLSASRPQDRQFILSSKKLLLSDSGFYLCASDRGPGNTIYFGEGSWLTVV.